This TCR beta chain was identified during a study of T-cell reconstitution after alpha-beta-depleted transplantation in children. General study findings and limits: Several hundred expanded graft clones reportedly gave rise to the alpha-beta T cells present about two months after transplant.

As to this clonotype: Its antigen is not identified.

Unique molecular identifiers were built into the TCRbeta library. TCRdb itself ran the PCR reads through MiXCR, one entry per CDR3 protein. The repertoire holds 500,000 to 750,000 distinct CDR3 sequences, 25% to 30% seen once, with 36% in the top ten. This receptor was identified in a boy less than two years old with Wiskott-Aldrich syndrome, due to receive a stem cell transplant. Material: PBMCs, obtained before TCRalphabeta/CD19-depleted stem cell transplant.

The CDR3 loop is CASRRDLSYEQYF. In DNA, the CDR3 is TGCGCCAGCAGACGGGACCTATCCTACGAGCAGTACTTC. The rearrangement links TRBV5-1 to TRBJ2-7; D may match TRBD1 or TRBD2 (5 bases each). CDR1 and CDR2 (germline): SGHRS, YFSETQ. The V end was cut by 5 bases, the J end by 1 base, with 10 bases between. This CDR3 is 13 amino acids long.